The 8 T cell receptor beta chains below come from one sample, sequenced in a study of blood T cell repertoires in COVID-19. Clones were sequenced by immunoSEQ multiplex PCR, and TCRdb holds only the in-frame ones, with some missing. The data show approximately 200,000 clones, with more than 70% seen just once and around 7.4% held by the top ten. Sample: PBMCs or T cells enriched from blood (not recorded which). Receptor source: a woman aged 40 to 55 with acute COVID-19.

For the CDR3, the DNA is TGTGCCAGCAGTTTATCAGGCATCAATGAAAAACTGTTTTTT. Amino acids: CASSLSGINEKLFF. This sequence joins TRBV28 and TRBJ1-4; no firm D call. CDR3 length equals 14 residues. The V end lost 1 base, the J end lost 5 bases, and 8 bases lay between the germline ends. The germline gives CDR1 MDHEN, CDR2 SYDVKM.

This clone was seen only once. The genes are TRBV11-2 and TRBJ2-7; TRBD2 is a possible D gene (7 bases). Looked up from germline, CDR1 is SGHAT and CDR2 is FQNNGV. CDR3 length: 16 amino acids. The germline V and J ends were trimmed by 4 bases and 4 bases, with 20 bases remaining between them. The DNA for the CDR3 is TGTGCCAGCAGCTCCTTCCCCTTAGGGGGGGGGTACGAGCAGTACTTC. It yields the protein CASSSFPLGGGYEQYF.

The chain couples TRBV5-1 to TRBJ2-2; a weak D match, TRBD1 (6 bases). The V end was cut by 4 bases, the J end by 2 bases, with 12 bases between. The CDR3 runs to 15 residues. Germline V gene lookup returns CDR1 SGHRS and CDR2 YFSETQ. The CDR3, as DNA: TGCGCCAGCAGCACTGACAGGCTAAACACCGGGGAGCTGTTTTTT. Protein sequence: CASSTDRLNTGELFF. Full variable domain (rest looked up from reference TRBV5-1 and TRBJ2-2): KAGVTQTPRYLIKTRGQQVTLSCSPISGHRSVSWYQQTPGQGLQFLFEYFSETQRNKGNFPGRFSGRQFSNSRSEMNVSTLELGDSALYLCASSTDRLNTGELFFGEGSRLTVL.

The chain is built from TRBV15 and TRBJ1-1; TRBD1 might be the D (5 bases). V lost 0 bases, J lost 6 bases, and 11 bases lay in between. The CDR3 loop spans 14 amino acids. Germline V gene lookup returns CDR1 LNHNV and CDR2 YYDKDF (reference sequence). In nucleotides, the CDR3 is TGTGCCACCAGCAGAGATGCCAGGGTGGCTGAAGCTTTCTTT. It is translated as CATSRDARVAEAFF.

This clone was seen a handful of times. The chain couples TRBV6-5 to TRBJ1-2; maybe TRBD1 (5 bases). CDR3 length equals 15 residues. Trimming removed 6 bases from V and 4 bases from J, with 18 bases in between. Per germline, CDR1 MNHEY and CDR2 SVGAGI. The CDR3, as DNA: TGTGCCAGCAGCGATCAGGGCTCCCTTTTCTATGGCTACACCTTC. It encodes CASSDQGSLFYGYTF.

This chain connects TRBV6-2 or TRBV6-3 to TRBJ2-1; 11 bases are a match to TRBD2. V dropped 0 bases and J dropped 2; count of bases not matched to a gene: 9. Germline CDR1 MNHEY, CDR2 SVGEGT. This CDR3 comprises 19 residues. DNA of the CDR3: TGTGCCAGCAGTTACTCGAGTAGCGGGAGGGCCGACGCCTACAATGAGCAGTTCTTC. Its protein product is CASSYSSSGRADAYNEQFF.

This clone has just a few counts. This chain uses TRBV7-2 with TRBJ1-4; 8 nucleotides align to TRBD1. Germline V gives CDR1 SGHTA, CDR2 FQGNSA. V dropped 3 bases and J dropped 7; count of bases not matched to a gene: 7. This CDR3 has 15 residues. The CDR3: CASSFWTGSGEKLFF. The CDR3 coding sequence is TGTGCCAGCAGCTTCTGGACAGGGAGTGGTGAAAAACTGTTTTTT.

The chain recombines TRBV5-1 with TRBJ2-5; D is unresolved. In germline, CDR1 is SGHRS, CDR2 YFSETQ. The V end lost 4 bases, the J end lost 0 bases, and 13 bases lay between the germline ends. There are 15 residues in the CDR3. The CDR3 region is CASSNDTSYQETQYF. The CDR3 DNA sequence: TGCGCCAGCAGCAACGACACCTCGTACCAAGAGACCCAGTACTTC.